The entry below gives a single T cell receptor (beta chain) sequence along with its context. Its specificity is unknown. Time point given: after dendritic cell vaccination, including at tumor progression/relapse. No glioblastoma patient carried an isocitrate dehydrogenase mutation. The CDR3 loop spans 14 amino acids. Germline-derived CDR1 and CDR2 are MNHNS and SASEGT. V was pared by 4 bases and J by 6 bases, with 15 bases between. This specimen comes from a study of glioma-infiltrating T cells after dendritic cell vaccination. Study-level information: The vaccine used monocyte-derived dendritic cells pulsed overnight with autologous tumor lysate.

Input was roughly 2.2 ug genomic DNA, or all available if less. The protocol was immunoSEQ multiplex PCR, while the TCRdb copy is restricted to in-frame clones and leaves out a portion. The sample includes about 10,000 clones, about 80% of them seen just once. General study findings and limits: Only a small number of patients had complete blood and tumor samples.

The TCR sequence derives from a human donor with glioblastoma. Source: blood, taken after dendritic cell vaccination. The chain is built from TRBV6-1 and TRBJ1-2, with a possible D match to TRBD1 (6 bases). In nucleotides, the CDR3 is TGTGCCAGCAGTGGATTGGGACAATTGGATGGCTACACCTTC. Its translation is CASSGLGQLDGYTF.